These 23 T cell receptor beta chains share one sample of origin, sequenced in a study of OX40 agonist ivuxolimab in advanced cancers. This table comes from immunoSEQ multiplex PCR, and its TCRdb copy is limited to in-frame clones, with some not included. The sample has tens of thousands of clones; 90% are singletons. This sample comprised CD4+ or CD8+ T cells sorted from blood, obtained in a trial of the OX40 agonist ivuxolimab. These receptors all stem from an adult with an advanced solid tumor such as melanoma, head and neck, liver or kidney cancer.

The chain has TRBV30 and TRBJ2-3, with TRBD1 matching 10 bases. V dropped 0 bases and J dropped 10; count of bases not matched to a gene: 4. Germline lookup yields CDR1 GTSNPN and CDR2 SVGIG (reference sequence). The length of the CDR3 is 13 residues. Here the CDR3 reads CAWSVEGTGAQYF. CDR3 in DNA: TGTGCCTGGAGTGTAGAGGGGACAGGGGCGCAGTATTTT.

V usage is TRBV25-1 and J usage is TRBJ1-4; 9 bases align to TRBD1. Germline CDR1 reads MGHDK; CDR2 reads SYGVNS. With V trimmed by 3 bases and J by 1 base, 6 bases remained unmatched. The CDR3 spans 17 residues. As DNA, the CDR3 is TGTGCCAGCAGTGACCTGGACAGGGGAGTAACTAATGAAAAACTGTTTTTT. Its protein product is CASSDLDRGVTNEKLFF.

V is TRBV7-2 and J is TRBJ1-1, with D unresolved. V was pared by 0 bases and J by 3 bases, with 11 bases between. Germline CDR1 SGHTA, CDR2 FQGNSA. The CDR3 length is 15 residues. CDR3 DNA sequence: TGTGCCAGCAGCTTAGCGCGCACCTATTACACTGAAGCTTTCTTT. Encoded protein: CASSLARTYYTEAFF.

The CDR3 region has the DNA TGTGCCAGCAGCTTAGAGAGCGGGTTGTGGGAGACCCAGTACTTC. Its translation is CASSLESGLWETQYF. The chain is built from TRBV7-2 and TRBJ2-5, with TRBD2 as a possible D gene (6 bases). This CDR3 is 15 amino acids long. V was trimmed by 1 base and J by 5 bases, leaving 14 bases between them. From germline, CDR1 is SGHTA and CDR2 FQGNSA.

The genes are TRBV28 and TRBJ1-2, with D unclear. The CDR3 sequence is 12 residues long. V was clipped by 7 bases and J by 3 bases, with 9 bases between them. Germline CDR1 and CDR2: MDHEN and SYDVKM. In DNA, the CDR3 is TGTGCCAGCATGACTCTGGACTATGGCTACACCTTC. Protein: CASMTLDYGYTF.

This sequence joins TRBV6-4 and TRBJ2-3; TRBD1 agrees at 9 bases. The CDR3 length is 15 residues. Germline trimming cut 4 bases from V and 0 bases from J; bases unmatched to any gene: 2. Per the germline V gene, CDR1 is MRHNA and CDR2 is SNTAGT. CDR3 nucleotide sequence: TGTGCCAGCAGTGCGGACAGGGGAAGCACAGATACGCAGTATTTT. Its protein is CASSADRGSTDTQYF.

This sequence joins TRBV5-4 and TRBJ1-6; no clear D. This CDR3 has 12 residues. V was shortened by 4 bases and J by 9 bases, with 8 bases between the two germline ends. In germline, CDR1 is SGHNT, CDR2 YYREEE (reference sequence). The CDR3 loop reads CASSLDTSPLHF. For the CDR3, the DNA is TGTGCCAGCAGCCTAGACACTTCACCCCTCCACTTT.

This chain uses TRBV5-1 with TRBJ2-7, with 10 bases matching TRBD1. V gave up 2 bases and J gave up 6 bases; unmatched junction bases: 5. This CDR3 region has 14 residues. Germline V gives CDR1 SGHRS, CDR2 YFSETQ. The CDR3 region is CASSFRDRGGEQYF. CDR3 coding DNA: TGCGCCAGCAGCTTCCGGGACAGGGGAGGCGAGCAGTACTTC.

V is TRBV7-2 and J is TRBJ1-1; D gene uncertain. Trimming shortened V by 1 base and J by 4 bases, and 10 bases separated the two germline ends. This CDR3 comprises 14 residues. Germline loops: CDR1 SGHTA, CDR2 FQGNSA. The chain's CDR3 is CASSLDPGTTEAFF. The CDR3 nucleotides are TGTGCCAGCAGCTTAGACCCCGGCACCACTGAAGCTTTCTTT.

The V call is TRBV11-3, the J call TRBJ2-7; the match to TRBD1 covers 10 bases. This CDR3 has 15 amino acids. Losses at the gene ends were 1 base for V and 6 bases for J; bases not matched to a gene: 6. Germline CDR1 is SGHNT and CDR2 is YENEEA. DNA of the CDR3: TGTGCCAGCAGCTTAGCCCCGGGACAGGGGTCCGAGCAGTACTTC. This encodes CASSLAPGQGSEQYF. The whole variable domain, filled in from reference TRBV11-3 and TRBJ2-7, reads EAGVVQSPRYKIIEKKQPVAFWCNPISGHNTLYWYLQNLGQGPELLIRYENEEAVDDSQLPKDRFSAERLKGVDSTLKIQPAELGDSAVYLCASSLAPGQGSEQYFGPGTRLTVT.

The V and J genes are TRBV7-9 and TRBJ2-7; TRBD2 matches 9 bases. Germline V gives CDR1 SEHNR, CDR2 FQNEAQ (reference sequence). The length of the CDR3 is 18 residues. J was trimmed by 5 bases and V by 5 bases; bases with no gene match: 19. The CDR3 loop is CASSPPSGTSLNVDEQYF. CDR3 in DNA: TGTGCCAGCAGCCCCCCTAGCGGGACCTCGTTAAATGTGGACGAGCAGTACTTC.

The chain couples TRBV28 to TRBJ2-7, with D possibly being TRBD1 or TRBD2 (5 bases each). Between the trimmed V and J ends, which lost 6 bases and 2 bases, there was a span of 17 bases. This CDR3 contains 15 residues. Germline assignment: CDR1 MDHEN and CDR2 SYDVKM. The CDR3 loop is CASRYGGVPPYEQYF. The CDR3 DNA is TGTGCCAGCAGGTATGGGGGAGTCCCTCCCTACGAGCAGTACTTC.

The chain recombines TRBV6-1 with TRBJ2-5; D uncertain. Germline CDR1 MNHNS, CDR2 SASEGT. CDR3 size: 14 residues. The V gene lost 5 bases and the J gene lost 0 bases, with 10 bases spanning the gap. The CDR3 DNA is TGTGCCAGCAGTTATGCTCTCAACCAAGAGACCCAGTACTTC. Encoded protein: CASSYALNQETQYF.

This chain connects TRBV4-3 to TRBJ2-1; 7 positions match TRBD2. Germline CDR1 LGHNA, CDR2 YSLEER. V trimming: 4 bases; J trimming: 5 bases; junction bases outside the gene matches: 11. The CDR3 sequence is 16 residues long. The CDR3 DNA follows: TGCGCCAGCAGCCCCCGGGGAAGCGGGACCGACAATGAGCAGTTCTTC. Encoded protein: CASSPRGSGTDNEQFF.

The rearrangement links TRBV7-3 to TRBJ2-3, with TRBD2 matching over 10 bases. J lost 4 bases, V lost 3 bases, and 4 bases had no gene match. The CDR3 is 15 residues long. The germline V gene encodes CDR1 SGHTA and CDR2 FQGTGA. CDR3 region: CASSFSSGGPDTQYF. CDR3 in DNA: TGTGCCAGCAGCTTCTCTAGCGGGGGCCCAGATACGCAGTATTTT.

V gene TRBV10-3 combines with J gene TRBJ1-2; D is possibly TRBD1 (5 bases). Germline CDR1 reads ENHRY; CDR2 reads SYGVKD. The CDR3 is made up of 13 amino acids. V was clipped by 6 bases and J by 5 bases, with 13 bases between them. CDR3 DNA sequence: TGTGCCATCAGCGAAGGACAAGATTATGGCTACACCTTC. This gives the protein CAISEGQDYGYTF.

The rearrangement uses TRBV29-1 and TRBJ1-2; D is undetermined. CDR3 size: 14 residues. The germline V gene encodes CDR1 SQVTM and CDR2 ANQGSEA. V was clipped by 0 bases and J by 4 bases, with 12 bases between them. CDR3 loop: CSVEETAAFYGYTF. The DNA of the CDR3 is TGCAGCGTTGAAGAGACGGCAGCTTTCTATGGCTACACCTTC. Full variable domain (outside the CDR3, taken from reference TRBV29-1 and TRBJ1-2): SAVISQKPSRDICQRGTSLTIQCQVDSQVTMMFWYRQQPGQSLTLIATANQGSEATYESGFVIDKFPISRPNLTFSTLTVSNMSPEDSSIYLCSVEETAAFYGYTFGSGTRLTVV.

In nucleotides, the CDR3 is TGTGCCAGCAGTGAAAGAGCTCCTAATGAAAAACTGTTTTTT. Amino acids: CASSERAPNEKLFF. V usage is TRBV6-1 and J usage is TRBJ1-4; the D is unclear. V lost 2 bases and J 3 bases, leaving 7 bases between the germline ends. This CDR3 has 14 amino acids. In germline, CDR1 is MNHNS, CDR2 SASEGT.

The rearrangement uses TRBV28 and TRBJ1-5; perhaps TRBD1 as D (5 bases). Trimming pared 7 bases from V and 4 bases from J, leaving 14 bases between. Germline V gives CDR1 MDHEN, CDR2 SYDVKM. There are 14 residues in the CDR3. The CDR3 spells CASTPDSFNQPQHF. DNA for the CDR3: TGTGCCAGCACCCCAGACAGCTTTAATCAGCCCCAGCATTTT.

The chain links TRBV14 to TRBJ2-5; the D is unclear. The CDR3 runs to 13 residues. Trimming removed 2 bases at V and 5 bases at J, with 9 bases between. CDR1 SGHDN and CDR2 FVKESK come from the germline V gene. The CDR3 is CASSQSAGETQYF. The CDR3 DNA follows: TGTGCCAGCAGCCAATCAGCCGGGGAGACCCAGTACTTC.

The rearrangement joins TRBV15 to TRBJ1-4; D is unresolved. V lost 1 base and J 4 bases, leaving 10 bases between the germline ends. Germline CDR1 reads LNHNV; CDR2 reads YYDKDF (reference sequence). The CDR3 runs 15 residues. Here the CDR3 reads CATSRARVGNEKLFF. The CDR3 DNA is TGTGCCACCAGCAGAGCGAGAGTGGGTAATGAAAAACTGTTTTTT.

This sequence joins TRBV29-1 and TRBJ2-3; 8 bases are shared with TRBD2. The CDR3 is made up of 17 amino acids. Trimming took 0 bases from V and 4 from J; bases not matched to a gene: 12. Germline lookup yields CDR1 SQVTM and CDR2 ANQGSEA. Here the CDR3 reads CSVEDDREGLWADTQYF. The CDR3 bases are TGCAGCGTTGAAGATGACCGGGAGGGCCTCTGGGCAGATACGCAGTATTTT.

The rearrangement joins TRBV28 to TRBJ2-5, with 10 bases fitting TRBD1. CDR3 size: 16 residues. With V trimmed by 5 bases and J by 4 bases, 10 bases remained unmatched. The germline CDR1 and CDR2 sequences are MDHEN and SYDVKM. The CDR3 DNA reads as TGTGCCAGCAGTCCCCGGACAGGGGGAAATATAGAGACCCAGTACTTC. Translated, it gives CASSPRTGGNIETQYF.